Here is one T cell receptor (beta chain) with its context. Its specificity is not known. Only in-frame clones appear in the TCRdb table, and some are missing; sequencing was by immunoSEQ multiplex PCR. Of approximately 92,000 clones listed, 70% to 90% are singletons. The sample originates from a study of T cell responses to AZD1222 COVID-19 vaccine. Study observations and caveats: An increase in Spike-specific TCR breadth and depth was observed after two AZD1222 doses. The study reported that nearly half of spike-specific TCRs target unmutated variant regions. In all cases, repertoires were sampled only after the peak T cell response. Mapped onto spike, vaccine-associated CD4 TCRs spanned it and were dominant at 160-218 and 743-854.

CDR1 and CDR2 (germline): LNHDA, SQIVND (reference sequence). Trimming removed 0 bases from V and 14 bases from J, with 14 bases in between. This CDR3 spans 13 amino acids. The chain couples TRBV19 to TRBJ2-1; unclear D gene. Source: peripheral blood, taken on day 0 of AZD1222 vaccination. This receptor was taken from an adult in good health. CDR3 DNA: TGTGCCAGTAGTATAGATGGTTCGAGCCTTAAGTTCTTC. It translates to CASSIDGSSLKFF.